This record looks at one T cell receptor (beta chain) sequence and its context. Original processing notes: How many nucleated cells were present was estimated from reference gene primer amplification. Clones were read by immunoSEQ multiplex PCR, and TCRdb kept only the in-frame ones, dropping some. V, J and clone size derive from that table, while D and trimming were established from the DNA sequence. In the table there are over 110,000 clones, roughly 88% of which are singletons. This sample was included in a study of blood T cell repertoires in COVID-19. Study in general: Samples representing acute and convalescent COVID-19 were sourced from the United States, Italy and Spain. Nucleic acid was either cDNA or gDNA, and it came from T cells, B-cell-depleted T cells, or PBMCs.

This sequence was found in a woman aged 50 to 60 with acute or convalescent COVID-19. Sequenced input: peripheral blood.

The CDR3: CASSNYRDRGHTGELFF. The CDR3 DNA is TGTGCCAGCAGCAACTACCGGGACAGGGGGCACACCGGGGAGCTGTTTTTT. The chain couples TRBV3-1 (or the pseudogene TRBV3-2) to TRBJ2-2, with 12 bases identical to TRBD1. The CDR3 is 17 amino acids. Germline trimming cut 5 bases from V and 3 bases from J; bases unmatched to any gene: 7. Germline values: CDR1 LGHDT, CDR2 YNNKEL (reference sequence).